In its sample, the clone carrying this TCR beta chain was seen a few times. Antigen unknown. These data belong to a study of T cell responses to AZD1222 COVID-19 vaccine. Study-level information: Pooled together were second doses at about 4 or about 12 weeks. Study-level findings and limits: The reported proportion of spike-specific TCRs targeting unmutated variant regions was nearly half. Repertoires were collected only later (after the peak T cell response had occurred).

The table came from immunoSEQ multiplex PCR; TCRdb's copy has only in-frame clones and leaves some out. The table records around 100,000 clones, about 92% of them present only once. V lost 2 bases and J 7 bases, leaving 11 bases between the germline ends. CDR1 is SNHLY, CDR2 FYNNEI, per germline. The CDR3 totals 13 residues. The sequence was collected from an adult in good health. The chain links TRBV2 to TRBJ2-5; D is uncertain. Specimen: peripheral blood, collected on day 0 of AZD1222 vaccination. Here the CDR3 reads CASSERVPGTQYF. For the CDR3, the DNA is TGTGCCAGCAGTGAACGTGTACCTGGGACCCAGTACTTC. Together with reference TRBV2 and TRBJ2-5, the CDR3 gives the full variable domain: EPEVTQTPSHQVTQMGQEVILRCVPISNHLYFYWYRQILGQKVEFLVSFYNNEISEKSEIFDDQFSVERPDGSNFTLKIRSTKLEDSAMYFCASSERVPGTQYFGPGTRLLVL.